The 13 T cell receptor beta chains below come from one sample, sequenced in a study of T-cell memory formation after mild COVID-19 (dated by TCRdb to about 2021). Libraries were built with 5' RACE. TCRdb shows the sequencer as Illumina NovaSeq 6000. The public reads were quality trimmed at Q25 with fastp and then assembled into clones with MiXCR by TCRdb, keeping productive beta chains. One record per CDR3 amino acid sequence lists the most common genes and DNA. This sample comprises around 180,000 distinct CDR3 sequences, 16% of them detected only once. Clones ranked in the top ten supply 2% to 2.5% of the sample. The sequenced sample was PBMCs or a T cell subset sorted from them (not recorded which). The receptor source for this set is an adult woman who had mild COVID-19 (a few samples of this study predate the infection). The sample titles of this study are shuffled in the database, so cell type and time point are left out; the donor was told from shared clones.

The genes are TRBV6-5 and TRBJ1-2; D is unclear. Trimming took off 2 bases at V and 4 bases at J, with 5 bases between the two ends. The CDR3 sequence is 12 residues long. CDR1 and CDR2 (germline): MNHEY, SVGAGI. CDR3 amino acids: CASSYGSYGYTF. The DNA of the CDR3 is TGTGCCAGCAGTTACGGGAGCTATGGCTACACCTTC.

This clonotype was detected ten times or more. In DNA form, the CDR3 reads TGCGCCAGCAGCTGGGACTTCCTAACAGATACGCAGTATTTT. Translating gives CASSWDFLTDTQYF. V gene TRBV5-1 combines with J gene TRBJ2-3, with D possibly matching TRBD2 (6 bases). V lost 3 bases to trimming and J lost 3 bases, with 11 bases between them. The CDR3 has 14 amino acids. Germline loops: CDR1 SGHRS, CDR2 YFSETQ.

The chain links TRBV6-5 to TRBJ2-7; 8 nucleotides line up with TRBD2. Germline lookup yields CDR1 MNHEY and CDR2 SVGAGI. V dropped 6 bases and J dropped 5; count of bases not matched to a gene: 9. CDR3 length: 14 residues. This CDR3 reads CASRIGLAPDEQYF. Here the CDR3 DNA reads TGTGCCAGCAGGATCGGACTAGCTCCGGACGAGCAGTACTTC.

This clonotype was counted ten times or more. The chain's CDR3 is CASSFGTSGRGTDTQYF. The CDR3 DNA reads as TGTGCCAGCAGCTTCGGGACTAGCGGGAGAGGCACAGATACGCAGTATTTT. The V and J genes are TRBV7-9 and TRBJ2-3; 14 bases fit TRBD2. Germline CDR1 and CDR2: SEHNR and FQNEAQ (reference sequence). J lost 1 base, V lost 3 bases, and 3 bases had no gene match. CDR3 length equals 17 residues.

The chain carries TRBV30 and TRBJ1-5; D unclear. V shed 0 bases and J shed 9 bases, with 15 bases lying between them. The CDR3 has 14 residues. Germline assignment: CDR1 GTSNPN and CDR2 SVGIG (reference sequence). This CDR3 is CAWSVGQSNSPQHF. The CDR3 DNA sequence: TGTGCCTGGAGTGTAGGTCAATCGAATTCGCCCCAGCATTTT.

This clonotype was recorded a few times. V usage is TRBV4-1 and J usage is TRBJ1-4; TRBD1 matches 7 bases. V dropped 4 bases and J dropped 3; count of bases not matched to a gene: 8. This CDR3 contains 16 residues. Per the germline V gene, CDR1 is MGHRA and CDR2 is YSYEKL. CDR3 sequence (DNA): TGCGCCAGCAGCCGTGGACAGGCCGGGGCTAATGAAAAACTGTTTTTT. This sequence encodes CASSRGQAGANEKLFF.

V and J are TRBV27 and TRBJ2-7, with TRBD1 matching 7 bases. Germline CDR1 and CDR2: MNHEY and SMNVEV (reference sequence). This CDR3 has 15 amino acids. With 5 bases clipped from V and 1 base from J, the junction kept 8 bases outside the gene matches. The CDR3 spells CASSKQGIGSYEQYF. CDR3 nucleotide sequence: TGTGCCAGCAGTAAACAGGGGATAGGGTCCTACGAGCAGTACTTC.

This clonotype has just a few counts. The chain is built from TRBV7-9 and TRBJ2-7; perhaps D is TRBD1 or TRBD2 (5 bases each). The CDR3 runs 15 residues. V gave up 5 bases and J gave up 3 bases, with 17 bases separating them. In germline, CDR1 is SEHNR, CDR2 FQNEAQ (reference sequence). CDR3 sequence: CASSHGTEDIYEQYF. The CDR3 nucleotides are TGTGCCAGCAGCCACGGGACGGAGGACATCTACGAGCAGTACTTC. The entire variable domain, with the rest obtained from reference TRBV7-9 and TRBJ2-7, is as follows: DTGVSQNPRHKITKRGQNVTFRCDPISEHNRLYWYRQTLGQGPEFLTYFQNEAQLEKSRLLSDRFSAERPKGSFSTLEIQRTEQGDSAMYLCASSHGTEDIYEQYFGPGTRLTVT.

This clonotype was seen more than once but under ten times. This chain joins TRBV7-2 and TRBJ2-7; D gene uncertain. This CDR3 region has 14 residues. In germline, CDR1 is SGHTA, CDR2 FQGNSA. V lost 5 bases and J 1 base, leaving 12 bases between the germline ends. CDR3 sequence: CASSLPTLSYEQYF. CDR3 nucleotide sequence: TGTGCCAGCAGCCTACCCACGCTTTCCTACGAGCAGTACTTC. The variable domain in full, completed from reference TRBV7-2 and TRBJ2-7, reads GAGVSQSPSNKVTEKGKDVELRCDPISGHTALYWYRQSLGQGLEFLIYFQGNSAPDKSGLPSDRFSAERTGGSVSTLTIQRTQQEDSAVYLCASSLPTLSYEQYFGPGTRLTVT.

This clonotype was seen only a few times. The chain uses TRBV5-6 and TRBJ2-1; 8 bases line up with TRBD1. The CDR3 is made up of 15 amino acids. V lost 7 bases, J lost 8 bases, and 14 bases stayed unmatched. Per germline, CDR1 SGHDT and CDR2 YYEEEE. CDR3 coding DNA: TGTGCCAGCTGTAAAGTGGACAGGGATATGGATGAGCAGTTCTTC. Amino acid sequence: CASCKVDRDMDEQFF.

This clonotype occurred many times. The V and J genes are TRBV7-9 and TRBJ2-1; D not certain. Between the trimmed V and J ends, which lost 1 base and 4 bases, there was a span of 8 bases. The CDR3 has 14 residues. Germline V CDR1 and CDR2: SEHNR, FQNEAQ (reference sequence). CDR3 sequence reads: CASSLGTEYNEQFF. CDR3 nucleotides: TGTGCCAGCAGCTTAGGGACGGAGTACAATGAGCAGTTCTTC.

The chain combines TRBV5-1 with TRBJ2-2, with a tentative D call TRBD2 (7 bases). CDR1 is SGHRS, CDR2 YFSETQ, per germline. The CDR3 is made up of 15 amino acids. V was clipped by 2 bases and J by 3 bases, with 11 bases between them. CDR3 sequence reads: CASSFGGLHTGELFF. The CDR3 coding sequence is TGCGCCAGCAGCTTCGGGGGGCTCCACACCGGGGAGCTGTTTTTT.

V is TRBV5-1 and J is TRBJ2-3, with D hard to call. Deletions cut 2 bases from V and 1 base from J, with 11 bases between. The CDR3 has 15 residues. Germline loops: CDR1 SGHRS, CDR2 YFSETQ. The CDR3 DNA reads as TGCGCCAGCAGCTTTCTTGGTCGTGGCACAGATACGCAGTATTTT. Protein product: CASSFLGRGTDTQYF.